This record looks at one T cell receptor beta chain sequence and its context. This sample was taken from a study of blood T cell repertoires in COVID-19. About the study: The cDNA or gDNA used as material had been derived from T cells, B-cell-depleted T cells, or PBMCs.

Germline V CDR1 and CDR2: MGHRA, YSYEKL. The CDR3 length is 14 residues. Trimming stripped 0 bases from V and 3 bases from J, with 9 bases between. The repertoire was sequenced with immunoSEQ multiplex PCR; TCRdb's copy has only in-frame clones and lacks some. The sample shows some 300,000 clones, approximately 90% of them seen only once. The sample taken for sequencing was peripheral blood. The V call is TRBV4-1, the J call TRBJ2-7; D remains ambiguous. The TCR was taken from a woman in her thirties who had recovered from COVID-19. CDR3 nucleotides: TGCGCCAGCAGCCAAGATGTCGGCGGCTACGAGCAGTACTTC. Its translation is CASSQDVGGYEQYF.